Following are 26 T cell receptor beta chains from one sample sequenced in a study of cytomegalovirus exposure and HLA in healthy donors. The primer mix had 60 Vbeta and 13 Jbeta primers. The assay was immunoSEQ multiplex PCR, and TCRdb's table has in-frame clones only and misses some. Here the sample spans about 120,000 clones, approximately 72% being singletons. Material for sequencing was PBMCs. These receptors came from a woman aged 40-49 years in good health and CMV-seropositive.

As regards this clone: The same CDR3 is also encoded by other DNA sequences in this sample. The V and J genes are TRBV7-2 and TRBJ2-7, with 8 bases that match TRBD1. The germline CDR1 and CDR2 sequences are SGHTA and FQGNSA. The V segment lost 3 bases and the J segment 2 bases; nucleotides outside the gene matches: 0. This CDR3 has 13 amino acids. The CDR3: CASSLDRAYEQYF. For the CDR3, the DNA is TGTGCCAGCAGCTTGGACAGGGCCTACGAGCAGTACTTC.

The rearrangement joins TRBV5-8 to TRBJ1-5, with 9 bases lining up with TRBD1. The CDR3 loop spans 14 amino acids. The germline gives CDR1 SGHTS, CDR2 YDEGEE. V trimming: 3 bases; J trimming: 4 bases; junction bases outside the gene matches: 2. CDR3 sequence reads: CASSSGTGNQPQHF. For the CDR3, the DNA is TGTGCCAGCAGCTCCGGGACAGGGAATCAGCCCCAGCATTTT.

This sequence joins TRBV2 and TRBJ1-1; weak D call: TRBD1 (6 bases). The CDR3 spans 14 residues. Germline loops: CDR1 SNHLY, CDR2 FYNNEI. With 2 bases removed from V and 3 bases from J, the gap between germline ends came to 10 bases. The CDR3 DNA sequence: TGTGCCAGCAGTGAACAGGGGCTGCACACTGAAGCTTTCTTT. Its translation: CASSEQGLHTEAFF.

The chain couples TRBV4-1 to TRBJ2-7, with 9 bases lining up with TRBD2. Germline V CDR1 and CDR2: MGHRA, YSYEKL. V trimming: 2 bases; J trimming: 7 bases; junction bases outside the gene matches: 15. CDR3 length: 17 residues. The CDR3 here is CASSQSRWLAGPTEQYF. In nucleotides, the CDR3 is TGCGCCAGCAGCCAAAGCCGATGGCTAGCGGGGCCCACAGAGCAGTACTTC.

The chain links TRBV9 to TRBJ2-1; 9 bases match TRBD1. V lost 1 base and J lost 1; bases outside the gene matches: 6. The CDR3 has 17 amino acids. Germline CDR1 is SGDLS and CDR2 is YYNGEE. CDR3 loop: CASSVSRTGESYNEQFF. In DNA form, the CDR3 reads TGTGCCAGCAGCGTAAGTAGGACAGGGGAATCCTACAATGAGCAGTTCTTC.

The table lists this clone with a few counts. The gene calls are TRBV6-5 and TRBJ2-2; D gene uncertain. The CDR3 length is 15 residues. The V gene's germline CDR1 is MNHEY and CDR2 SVGAGI. The V gene lost 2 bases and the J gene lost 0 bases, with 7 bases spanning the gap. CDR3 protein: CASSYPGSNTGELFF. The CDR3 region has the DNA TGTGCCAGCAGTTACCCGGGTTCGAACACCGGGGAGCTGTTTTTT.

The chain is built from TRBV5-1 and TRBJ2-2; TRBD2 might be the D (5 bases). Germline V gene sequence: CDR1 SGHRS, CDR2 YFSETQ. The CDR3 sequence is 13 residues long. V was shortened by 5 bases and J by 7 bases, with 12 bases between the two germline ends. Here the CDR3 reads CASRPEGVGELFF. The CDR3 DNA reads as TGCGCCAGCAGACCCGAGGGAGTCGGGGAGCTGTTTTTT.

The rearrangement joins TRBV6-4 to TRBJ2-1; TRBD1 agrees at 9 bases. The length of the CDR3 is 15 residues. Losses at the gene ends were 3 bases for V and 7 bases for J; bases not matched to a gene: 7. CDR1 is MRHNA and CDR2 is SNTAGT in the germline V gene. The CDR3 DNA reads as TGTGCCAGCAGTGAAACAGGGGGCTCTAGAAATGAGCAGTTCTTC. It yields the protein CASSETGGSRNEQFF.

This chain joins TRBV19 and TRBJ1-3; the D is unclear. The CDR3 extends over 13 amino acids. Deletions cut 3 bases from V and 9 bases from J, with 12 bases between. From germline, CDR1 is LNHDA and CDR2 SQIVND (reference sequence). CDR3 protein: CASSISGSGTIYF. The DNA for the CDR3 is TGTGCCAGTAGTATCTCCGGTAGTGGCACCATATATTTT.

V usage is TRBV5-4 and J usage is TRBJ1-2; 8 bases agree with TRBD1. The CDR3 sequence is 13 residues long. Germline CDR1 reads SGHNT; CDR2 reads YYREEE (reference sequence). Unmatched junction bases numbered 8, after V lost 6 bases and J lost 7 bases. The CDR3 here is CASNSDREVGYTF. DNA for the CDR3: TGTGCCAGCAACTCGGACAGGGAGGTTGGCTACACCTTC.

J is TRBJ1-1 and V is TRBV5-4; the D is unclear. The CDR3 is 12 residues long. The germline V gene encodes CDR1 SGHNT and CDR2 YYREEE (reference sequence). V lost 8 bases, J lost 1 base, and 9 bases lay in between. The CDR3 nucleotides read TGTGCCAGGCGAAAGAAGAACACTGAAGCTTTCTTT. Protein sequence: CARRKKNTEAFF.

V is TRBV5-6 and J is TRBJ2-3, with 9 bases lining up with TRBD2. V lost 0 bases and J lost 0; bases outside the gene matches: 2. This CDR3 spans 16 amino acids. Germline CDR1 is SGHDT and CDR2 is YYEEEE. The CDR3 sequence: CASSLGAGGSTDTQYF. CDR3 coding DNA: TGTGCCAGCAGCTTGGGTGCGGGGGGGAGCACAGATACGCAGTATTTT. Looking up the rest from reference TRBV5-6 and TRBJ2-3 gives the full variable domain: DAGVTQSPTHLIKTRGQQVTLRCSPKSGHDTVSWYQQALGQGPQFIFQYYEEEERQRGNFPDRFSGHQFPNYSSELNVNALLLGDSALYLCASSLGAGGSTDTQYFGPGTRLTVL.

The table lists this clone with a count of one. This chain joins TRBV7-3 and TRBJ2-2; D gene unclear. Germline V gives CDR1 SGHTA, CDR2 FQGTGA. Trimming left V 5 bases short and J 6 bases short, with 10 bases between. The CDR3 is 13 residues long. In DNA, the CDR3 is TGTGCCAGCAGCCACCGTCGCGCCGGGGAGCTGTTTTTT. Protein: CASSHRRAGELFF.

This chain joins TRBV6-5 and TRBJ1-2; D is uncertain. The CDR3 sequence is 13 residues long. The V gene lost 6 bases and the J gene lost 2 bases, with 10 bases spanning the gap. Germline lookup yields CDR1 MNHEY and CDR2 SVGAGI. The CDR3 spells CASRQAGNYGYTF. The CDR3 nucleotides are TGTGCCAGCAGGCAGGCAGGAAACTATGGCTACACCTTC.

The chain has TRBV7-2 and TRBJ1-1; 7 nucleotides match TRBD1. Trimming removed 6 bases from V and 6 bases from J; junction bases left unmatched: 10. Germline values: CDR1 SGHTA, CDR2 FQGNSA. This CDR3 is built from 14 residues. The CDR3 loop reads CASRFTGTEAEAFF. The CDR3 DNA is TGTGCCAGCAGGTTTACCGGGACAGAAGCTGAAGCTTTCTTT.

The J gene is TRBJ2-1, the V gene TRBV6-6; perhaps TRBD1 as D (6 bases). CDR1 and CDR2 from the germline V gene are MNHNY and SVGAGI (reference sequence). V was clipped by 3 bases and J by 7 bases, with 13 bases between them. This CDR3 is built from 14 residues. This CDR3 reads CASSYSGALNEQFF. The CDR3 DNA sequence: TGTGCCAGCAGTTATTCAGGGGCTCTGAATGAGCAGTTCTTC.

The J gene is TRBJ2-3, the V gene TRBV5-4, with TRBD2 identical over 9 bases. Trimming at V came to 1 base and at J to 2 bases, leaving 8 bases not matched to a gene. CDR3 length: 17 residues. Germline CDR1 is SGHNT and CDR2 is YYREEE (reference sequence). CDR3 in DNA: TGTGCCAGCAGCTTGTGGGCGAGCGGGGGGATCACAGATACGCAGTATTTT. Translating gives CASSLWASGGITDTQYF.

The chain links TRBV9 to TRBJ2-1; tentative D call: TRBD1 (6 bases). CDR3 length: 14 amino acids. The V and J ends lost 0 bases and 5 bases respectively, with 9 bases between them. Germline V gene sequence: CDR1 SGDLS, CDR2 YYNGEE. The CDR3 spells CASSVGQEDNEQFF. The DNA for the CDR3 is TGTGCCAGCAGCGTAGGACAGGAAGACAATGAGCAGTTCTTC.

CDR3 region: CASSGDTTNTEAFF. The CDR3 DNA sequence: TGCGCCAGCAGCGGGGACACGACGAACACTGAAGCTTTCTTT. The chain carries TRBV5-1 and TRBJ1-1; possibly TRBD1 for D (6 bases). Germline CDR1 reads SGHRS; CDR2 reads YFSETQ. CDR3 length: 14 amino acids. V dropped 4 bases and J dropped 1 base, with 11 bases sitting between them.

V is TRBV5-1 and J is TRBJ2-7; 8 nucleotides line up with TRBD2. The CDR3 sequence is 14 residues long. Per the germline V gene, CDR1 is SGHRS and CDR2 is YFSETQ. V gave up 2 bases and J gave up 3 bases; unmatched junction bases: 4. The CDR3 region is CASSFSGAYYEQYF. As DNA, the CDR3 is TGCGCCAGCAGCTTTAGCGGGGCCTACTACGAGCAGTACTTC.

The chain employs TRBV29-1 and TRBJ2-1; 7 bases are shared with TRBD1. The ends lost 7 bases at V and 4 bases at J; junction bases unmatched: 10. This CDR3 region has 14 residues. Looked up from germline, CDR1 is SQVTM and CDR2 is ANQGSEA. CDR3 DNA sequence: TGCAGCGCATTCCGGGACAGCTTATACAATGAGCAGTTCTTC. This codes for CSAFRDSLYNEQFF.

This rearrangement joins TRBV12-5 to TRBJ2-7, with D possibly TRBD1 on 5 matching bases. This CDR3 spans 13 amino acids. CDR1 and CDR2 from the germline V gene are LGHNT and FRNRAP. V lost 3 bases to trimming and J lost 0 bases, with 6 bases between them. Here the CDR3 DNA reads TGTGCTAGTGGTTTCAGGGCCTCCTACGAGCAGTACTTC. This translates into CASGFRASYEQYF.

V usage is TRBV29-1 and J usage is TRBJ2-7; D is perhaps TRBD2 (5 bases). Per the germline V gene, CDR1 is SQVTM and CDR2 is ANQGSEA. The length of the CDR3 is 11 residues. With 6 bases removed from V and 7 bases from J, the gap between germline ends came to 13 bases. CDR3 DNA sequence: TGCAGCGTGGATGGTGAGGGAGAGCAGTACTTC. Amino acid sequence: CSVDGEGEQYF.

The chain combines TRBV13 with TRBJ2-7; D not certain. This CDR3 has 13 residues. Germline V gene lookup returns CDR1 PRHDT and CDR2 FYEKMQ (reference sequence). V was cut by 5 bases and J by 0 bases, with 8 bases left in between. The CDR3 here is CASSTDTSYEQYF. As DNA, the CDR3 is TGTGCCAGCAGCACCGACACCTCCTACGAGCAGTACTTC.

The CDR3 DNA is TGTGCCAGCAGCCCGACTAGCTGGAGCACAGATACGCAGTATTTT. Translating gives CASSPTSWSTDTQYF. The V and J genes are TRBV7-3 and TRBJ2-3, with 7 bases lining up with TRBD2. The ends lost 5 bases at V and 0 bases at J; junction bases unmatched: 5. CDR1 is SGHTA and CDR2 is FQGTGA in the germline V gene. This CDR3 region has 15 residues.

The chain links TRBV7-3 to TRBJ2-7; TRBD2 is a possible D gene (6 bases). Per the germline V gene, CDR1 is SGHTA and CDR2 is FQGTGA. The CDR3 runs 12 residues. V was shortened by 2 bases and J by 6 bases, with 8 bases between the two germline ends. Written as DNA, the CDR3 is TGTGCCAGCAGCTTAGGAGGGTCCGAGCAGTACTTC. Translating gives CASSLGGSEQYF.